By frequency in the sample, the clone carrying this T cell receptor (beta chain) is medium-sized (0.01 to 0.1%). Its antigen is not identified. Treatment reported: oral pan-JAK inhibitor, 5-10 mg twice daily. The sample comes from a study of CD8+ T cells in alopecia areata. For the study at large: Oral tofacitinib (5 to 10 mg twice daily) was administered to treated patients. Scoring of severity for treated patients was based on percentage of affected scalp area.

Study results and limitations: Expanded CD8+ clones among the top 100, as well as scalp clonality, were significantly decreased by tofacitinib. Normal skin's resident alphabeta T cells are also sequenced in scalp samples.

Once RNA had been extracted, it was reverse transcribed into cDNA to act as the sequencing template. The protocol was immunoSEQ multiplex PCR, while the TCRdb copy is restricted to in-frame clones and leaves out a portion. The table lists over 80,000 clones, roughly two fifths of them singletons. V lost 5 bases and J lost 0, with 13 bases in between. The germline V gene encodes CDR1 PRHDT and CDR2 FYEKMQ (reference sequence). This CDR3 spans 15 amino acids. This chain links TRBV13 with TRBJ1-1, with TRBD1 as a possible D gene (5 bases). The starting material was CD8+ T cells sorted from blood, obtained at week 24, from a patient treated with tofacitinib. This clonotype was obtained from a human donor with alopecia areata. The CDR3 sequence is CASSPPGRMNTEAFF. As DNA, the CDR3 is TGTGCCAGCAGCCCTCCGGGACGGATGAACACTGAAGCTTTCTTT. Based on the CDR3 plus reference TRBV13 and TRBJ1-1, the full variable domain is AAGVIQSPRHLIKEKRETATLKCYPIPRHDTVYWYQQGPGQDPQFLISFYEKMQSDKGSIPDRFSAQQFSDYHSELNMSSLELGDSALYFCASSPPGRMNTEAFFGQGTRLTVV.